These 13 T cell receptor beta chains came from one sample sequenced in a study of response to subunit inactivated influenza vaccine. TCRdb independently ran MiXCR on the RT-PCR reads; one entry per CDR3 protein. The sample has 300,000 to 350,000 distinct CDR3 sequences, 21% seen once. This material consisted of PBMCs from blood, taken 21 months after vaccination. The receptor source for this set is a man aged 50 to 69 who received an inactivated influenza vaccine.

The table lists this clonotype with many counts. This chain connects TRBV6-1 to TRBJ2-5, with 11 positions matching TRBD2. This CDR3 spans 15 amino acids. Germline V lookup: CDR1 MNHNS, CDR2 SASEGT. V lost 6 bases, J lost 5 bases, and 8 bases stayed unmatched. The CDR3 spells CASSELAGVGETQYF. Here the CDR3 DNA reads TGTGCCAGCAGCGAACTAGCGGGAGTTGGGGAGACCCAGTACTTC.

Here the CDR3 reads CASSSGQGPYGYTF. CDR3 DNA: TGTGCCAGCAGTTCGGGACAGGGTCCTTATGGCTACACCTTC. The J gene is TRBJ1-2, the V gene TRBV28; 9 bases fit TRBD1. Per the germline V gene, CDR1 is MDHEN and CDR2 is SYDVKM. V lost 4 bases, J lost 5 bases, and 5 bases stayed unmatched. This CDR3 has 14 residues.

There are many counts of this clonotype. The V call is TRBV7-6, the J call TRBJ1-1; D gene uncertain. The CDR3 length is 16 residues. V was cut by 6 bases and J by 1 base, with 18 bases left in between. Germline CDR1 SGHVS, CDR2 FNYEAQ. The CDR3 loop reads CASRQLLDGKNTEAFF. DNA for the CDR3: TGTGCCAGCAGACAACTTCTGGACGGAAAGAACACTGAAGCTTTCTTT.

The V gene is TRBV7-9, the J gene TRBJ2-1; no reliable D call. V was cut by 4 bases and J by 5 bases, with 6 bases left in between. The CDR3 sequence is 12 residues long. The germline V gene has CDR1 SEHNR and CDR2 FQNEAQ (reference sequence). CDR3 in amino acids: CASSYADNEQFF. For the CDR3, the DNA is TGTGCCAGCAGCTACGCTGACAATGAGCAGTTCTTC.

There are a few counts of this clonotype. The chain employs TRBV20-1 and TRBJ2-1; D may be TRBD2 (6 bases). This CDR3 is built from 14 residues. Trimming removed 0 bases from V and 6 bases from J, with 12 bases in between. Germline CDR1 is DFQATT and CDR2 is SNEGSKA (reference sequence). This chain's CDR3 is CSARDGTEGNEQFF. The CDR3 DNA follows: TGCAGTGCTAGAGATGGGACGGAGGGCAATGAGCAGTTCTTC.

The CDR3 bases are TGTGCCAGCAGTAACTTTATCCCCGGATCTCATAGCAATCAGCCCCAGCATTTT. Amino acid sequence: CASSNFIPGSHSNQPQHF. V gene TRBV6-2 or TRBV6-3 combines with J gene TRBJ1-5; no clear D gene. The V end was cut by 5 bases, the J end by 0 bases, with 20 bases between. Germline assignment: CDR1 MNHEY and CDR2 SVGEGT. This CDR3 is built from 18 residues.

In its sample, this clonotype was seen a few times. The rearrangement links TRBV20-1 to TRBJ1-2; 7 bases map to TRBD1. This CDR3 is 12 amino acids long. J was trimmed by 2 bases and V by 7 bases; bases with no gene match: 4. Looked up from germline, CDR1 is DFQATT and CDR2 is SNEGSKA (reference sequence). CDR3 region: CSVPGGNYGYTF. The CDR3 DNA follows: TGCAGTGTCCCAGGGGGAAACTATGGCTACACCTTC.

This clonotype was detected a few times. This CDR3 is CASSFRTGLPGPQHF. The CDR3 nucleotides read TGTGCCAGCAGTTTTAGGACAGGGTTGCCAGGGCCCCAGCATTTT. The V gene is TRBV12-3 or TRBV12-4, the J gene TRBJ1-5, with 8 positions matching TRBD1. V shed 3 bases and J 9 bases; nucleotides not matched to a gene: 10. CDR3 size: 15 residues.

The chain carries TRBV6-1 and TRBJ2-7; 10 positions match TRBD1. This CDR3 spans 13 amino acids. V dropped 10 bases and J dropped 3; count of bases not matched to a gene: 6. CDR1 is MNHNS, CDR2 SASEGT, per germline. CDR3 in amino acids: CATNRDRGYEQYF. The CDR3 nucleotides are TGTGCCACCAACCGGGACAGGGGCTACGAGCAGTACTTC.

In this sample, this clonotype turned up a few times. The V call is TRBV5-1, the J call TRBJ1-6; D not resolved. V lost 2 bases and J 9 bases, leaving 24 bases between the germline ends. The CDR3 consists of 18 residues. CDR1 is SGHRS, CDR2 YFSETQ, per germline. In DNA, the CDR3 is TGCGCCAGCAGCTTAACCACCCAATCCAGGTTAGACTCTTCACCCCTCCACTTT. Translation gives CASSLTTQSRLDSSPLHF.

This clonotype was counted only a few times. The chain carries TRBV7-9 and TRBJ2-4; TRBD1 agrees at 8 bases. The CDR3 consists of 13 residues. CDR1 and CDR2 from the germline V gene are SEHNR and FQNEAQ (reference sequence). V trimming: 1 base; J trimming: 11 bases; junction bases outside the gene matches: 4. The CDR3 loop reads CASSLGTGHVQYF. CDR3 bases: TGTGCCAGCAGCTTAGGGACAGGGCATGTTCAGTACTTC.

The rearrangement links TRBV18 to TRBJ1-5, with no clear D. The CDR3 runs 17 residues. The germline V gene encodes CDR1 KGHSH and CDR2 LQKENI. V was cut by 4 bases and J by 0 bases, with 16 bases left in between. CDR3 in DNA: TGTGCCAGCTCACTCAACCCCGGAACAGATAGCAATCAGCCCCAGCATTTT. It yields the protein CASSLNPGTDSNQPQHF. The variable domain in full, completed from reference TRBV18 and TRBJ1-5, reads NAGVMQNPRHLVRRRGQEARLRCSPMKGHSHVYWYRQLPEEGLKFMVYLQKENIIDESGMPKERFSAEFPKEGPSILRIQQVVRGDSAAYFCASSLNPGTDSNQPQHFGDGTRLSIL.

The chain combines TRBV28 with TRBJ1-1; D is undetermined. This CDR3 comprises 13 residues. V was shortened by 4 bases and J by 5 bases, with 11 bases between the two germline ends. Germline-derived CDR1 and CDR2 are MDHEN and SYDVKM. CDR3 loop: CASSSPGYTEAFF. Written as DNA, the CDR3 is TGTGCCAGCAGTTCTCCCGGATATACTGAAGCTTTCTTT.